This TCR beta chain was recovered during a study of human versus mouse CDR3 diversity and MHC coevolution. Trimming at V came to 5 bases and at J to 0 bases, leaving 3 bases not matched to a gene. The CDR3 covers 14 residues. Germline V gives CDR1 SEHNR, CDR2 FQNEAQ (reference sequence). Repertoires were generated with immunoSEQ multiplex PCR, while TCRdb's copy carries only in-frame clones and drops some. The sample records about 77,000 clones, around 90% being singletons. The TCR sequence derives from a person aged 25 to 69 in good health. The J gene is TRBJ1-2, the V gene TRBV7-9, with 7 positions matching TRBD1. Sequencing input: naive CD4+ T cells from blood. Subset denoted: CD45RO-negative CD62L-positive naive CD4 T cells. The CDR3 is CASSTGTANYGYTF. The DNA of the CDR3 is TGTGCCAGCAGCACCGGGACAGCTAACTATGGCTACACCTTC.